A selection of T cell receptor beta chains follows, all from one sample in a study of blood T cell repertoires in COVID-19. Profiled with immunoSEQ multiplex PCR; TCRdb holds only in-frame clones, not every one. Of about 380,000 clones in the sample, 88% were seen once. The sample was PBMCs or T cells enriched from blood (not recorded which). These receptors were collected from a woman aged 18-35 years who had recovered from COVID-19. CDR3s include the opening cysteine and the closing phenylalanine or tryptophan. The D gene is left open where the match is weak. Not every row has a clone size; where given, it reads once, few, many or a size class.

once	TRBV5-1	18	-	TRBJ2-1	CASSSEPNYAPRYNEQFF	TGCGCCAGCAGTAGCGAGCCTAACTACGCACCCCGGTACAATGAGCAGTTCTTC
-	TRBV25-1	14	-	TRBJ1-1	CASSYRQENTEAFF	TGTGCCAGCAGTTACCGACAGGAGAACACTGAAGCTTTCTTT
-	TRBV27	18	TRBD1	TRBJ1-2	CASSMTGALGSTNYGYTF	TGTGCCAGCAGTATGACAGGGGCCTTGGGATCTACTAACTATGGCTACACCTTC
-	TRBV10-3	16	TRBD2	TRBJ2-3	CAISGIAGVGTDTQYF	TGTGCCATCAGCGGAATAGCGGGGGTCGGCACAGATACGCAGTATTTT
-	TRBV24-1	16	-	TRBJ1-5	CATSDSGRGGGQPQHF	TGTGCCACCAGTGATTCTGGAAGGGGAGGAGGTCAGCCCCAGCATTTT
-	TRBV14	14	-	TRBJ1-1	CASSQDLPNTEAFF	TGTGCCAGCAGCCAAGATCTCCCGAACACTGAAGCTTTCTTT
-	TRBV6-1	11	-	TRBJ2-7	CASSEPGTQYF	TGTGCCAGCAGTGAGCCCGGGACTCAGTACTTC
-	TRBV5-6	16	TRBD2	TRBJ2-7	CASSSLAAGNKHEQYF	TGTGCCAGCAGCTCCCTAGCGGCAGGGAACAAACACGAGCAGTACTTC
-	TRBV11-3	14	TRBD1	TRBJ2-3	CASSPVTGADTQYF	TGTGCCAGCAGCCCAGTGACAGGGGCAGATACGCAGTATTTT
-	TRBV5-8	15	TRBD1	TRBJ2-7	CASSSGTGGIHEQYF	TGTGCCAGCAGCTCCGGGACAGGGGGCATCCACGAGCAGTACTTC
-	TRBV19	12	TRBD1	TRBJ1-5	CASSNRDRRQHF	TGTGCCAGTAGCAACCGGGACAGAAGGCAGCATTTT
-	TRBV28	14	TRBD2	TRBJ2-1	CASSGLETHNEQFF	TGTGCCAGCAGCGGACTAGAGACGCACAATGAGCAGTTCTTC
-	TRBV19	18	-	TRBJ1-4	CASSIFSQGAGGNEKLFF	TGTGCCAGTAGTATTTTCTCACAGGGCGCCGGGGGGAATGAAAAACTGTTTTTT
-	TRBV19	13	TRBD1	TRBJ2-7	CAPRRTGDYEQYF	TGTGCCCCACGAAGGACAGGGGACTACGAGCAGTACTTC
-	TRBV5-6	14	-	TRBJ1-1	CASSLAEGKVGAFF	TGTGCCAGCAGCTTGGCCGAGGGTAAGGTTGGAGCTTTCTTT